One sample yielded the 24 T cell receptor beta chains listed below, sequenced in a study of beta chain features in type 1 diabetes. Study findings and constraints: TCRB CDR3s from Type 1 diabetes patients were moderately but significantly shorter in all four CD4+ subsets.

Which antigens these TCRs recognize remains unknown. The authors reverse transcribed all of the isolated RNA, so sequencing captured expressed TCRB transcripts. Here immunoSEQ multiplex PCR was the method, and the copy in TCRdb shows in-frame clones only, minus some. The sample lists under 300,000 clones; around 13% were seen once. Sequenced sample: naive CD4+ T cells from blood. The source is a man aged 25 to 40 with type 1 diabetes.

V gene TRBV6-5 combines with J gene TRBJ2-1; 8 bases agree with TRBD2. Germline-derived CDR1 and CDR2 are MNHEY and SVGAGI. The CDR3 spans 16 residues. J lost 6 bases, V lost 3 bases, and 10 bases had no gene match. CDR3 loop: CASSYTSGAGVNEQFF. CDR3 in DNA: TGTGCCAGCAGTTATACTAGCGGAGCGGGGGTCAATGAGCAGTTCTTC.

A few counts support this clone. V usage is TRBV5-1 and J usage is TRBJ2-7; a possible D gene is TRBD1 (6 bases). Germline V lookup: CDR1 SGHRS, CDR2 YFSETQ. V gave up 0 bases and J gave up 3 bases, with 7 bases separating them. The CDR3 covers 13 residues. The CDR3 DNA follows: TGCGCCAGCAGCTTGGACAGGGACTACGAGCAGTACTTC. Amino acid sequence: CASSLDRDYEQYF.

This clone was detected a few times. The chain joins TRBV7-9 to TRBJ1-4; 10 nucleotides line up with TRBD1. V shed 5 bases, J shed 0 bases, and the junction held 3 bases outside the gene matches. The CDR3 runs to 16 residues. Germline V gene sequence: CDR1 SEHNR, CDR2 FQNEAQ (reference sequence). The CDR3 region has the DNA TGTGCCAGCAGCGAGGGGACAGGGGCAACTAATGAAAAACTGTTTTTT. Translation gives CASSEGTGATNEKLFF.

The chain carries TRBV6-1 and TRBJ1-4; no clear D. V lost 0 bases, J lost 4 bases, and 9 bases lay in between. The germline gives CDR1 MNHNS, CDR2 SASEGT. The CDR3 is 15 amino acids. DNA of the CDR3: TGTGCCAGCAGTGAAGCGCGGGCGGGTAATGAAAAACTGTTTTTT. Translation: CASSEARAGNEKLFF.

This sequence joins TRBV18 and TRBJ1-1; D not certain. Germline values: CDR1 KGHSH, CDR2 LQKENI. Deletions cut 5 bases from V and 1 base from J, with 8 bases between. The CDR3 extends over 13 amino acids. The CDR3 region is CASSSTGNTEAFF. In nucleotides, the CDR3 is TGTGCCAGCTCAAGCACGGGGAACACTGAAGCTTTCTTT. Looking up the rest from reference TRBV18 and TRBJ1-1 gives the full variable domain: NAGVMQNPRHLVRRRGQEARLRCSPMKGHSHVYWYRQLPEEGLKFMVYLQKENIIDESGMPKERFSAEFPKEGPSILRIQQVVRGDSAAYFCASSSTGNTEAFFGQGTRLTVV.

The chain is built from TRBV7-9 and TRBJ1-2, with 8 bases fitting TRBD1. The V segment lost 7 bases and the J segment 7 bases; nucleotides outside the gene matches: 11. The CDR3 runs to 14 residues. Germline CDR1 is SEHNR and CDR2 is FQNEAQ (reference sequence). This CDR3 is CASTADRDQGGYTF. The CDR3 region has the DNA TGTGCCAGCACCGCGGACAGGGATCAAGGTGGCTACACCTTC.

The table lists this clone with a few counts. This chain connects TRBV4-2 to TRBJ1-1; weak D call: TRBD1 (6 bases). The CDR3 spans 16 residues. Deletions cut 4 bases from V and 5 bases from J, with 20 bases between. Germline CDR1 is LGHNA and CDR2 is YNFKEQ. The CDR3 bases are TGTGCCAGCAGCCTTCCCAAGGGGGGGCGGAGTACTGAAGCTTTCTTT. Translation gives CASSLPKGGRSTEAFF.

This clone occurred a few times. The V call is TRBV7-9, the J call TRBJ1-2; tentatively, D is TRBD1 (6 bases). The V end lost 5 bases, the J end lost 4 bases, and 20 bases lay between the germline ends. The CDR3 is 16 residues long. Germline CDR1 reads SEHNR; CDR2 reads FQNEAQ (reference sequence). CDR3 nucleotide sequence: TGTGCCAGCAGCATGAGACAGGCTGAGACCGTCTATGGCTACACCTTC. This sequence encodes CASSMRQAETVYGYTF.

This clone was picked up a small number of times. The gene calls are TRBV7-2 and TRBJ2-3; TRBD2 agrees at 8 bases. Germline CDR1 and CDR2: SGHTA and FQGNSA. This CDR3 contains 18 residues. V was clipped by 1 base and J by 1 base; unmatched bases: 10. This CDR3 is CASSLVVGLAYRTDTQYF. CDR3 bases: TGTGCCAGCAGCTTAGTCGTCGGACTAGCTTACCGCACAGATACGCAGTATTTT.

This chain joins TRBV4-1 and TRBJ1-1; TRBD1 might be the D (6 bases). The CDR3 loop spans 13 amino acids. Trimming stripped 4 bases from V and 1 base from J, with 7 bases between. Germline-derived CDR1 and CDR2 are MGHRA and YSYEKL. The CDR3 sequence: CASSRGQNTEAFF. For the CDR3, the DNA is TGCGCCAGCAGCCGGGGACAGAACACTGAAGCTTTCTTT.

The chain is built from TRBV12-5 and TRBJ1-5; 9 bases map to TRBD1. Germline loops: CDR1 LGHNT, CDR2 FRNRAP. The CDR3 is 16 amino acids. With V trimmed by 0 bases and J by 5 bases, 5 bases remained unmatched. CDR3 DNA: TGTGCTAGTGGTTTGGTGACGGGACAGGGTTATCAGCCCCAGCATTTT. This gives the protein CASGLVTGQGYQPQHF.

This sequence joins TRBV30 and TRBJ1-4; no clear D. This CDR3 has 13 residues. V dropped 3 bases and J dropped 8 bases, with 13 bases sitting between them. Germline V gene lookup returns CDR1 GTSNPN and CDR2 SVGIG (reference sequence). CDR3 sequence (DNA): TGTGCCTGGAGCGGACTGCGGTGGGAAAAACTGTTTTTT. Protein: CAWSGLRWEKLFF.

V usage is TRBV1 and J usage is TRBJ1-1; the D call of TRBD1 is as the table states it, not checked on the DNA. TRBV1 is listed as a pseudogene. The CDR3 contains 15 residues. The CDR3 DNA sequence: TGCACCAGCAGCACTCGACAGGAGTCCAACACTGAAGCTTTCTTT. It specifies CTSSTRQESNTEAFF.

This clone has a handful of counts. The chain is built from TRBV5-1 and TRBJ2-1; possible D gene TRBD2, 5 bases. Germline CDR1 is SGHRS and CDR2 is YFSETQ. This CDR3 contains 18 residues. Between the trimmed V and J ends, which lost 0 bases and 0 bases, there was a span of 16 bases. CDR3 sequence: CASSLEGRGRRSYNEQFF. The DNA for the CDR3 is TGCGCCAGCAGCTTGGAGGGTCGCGGGCGGCGCTCCTACAATGAGCAGTTCTTC.

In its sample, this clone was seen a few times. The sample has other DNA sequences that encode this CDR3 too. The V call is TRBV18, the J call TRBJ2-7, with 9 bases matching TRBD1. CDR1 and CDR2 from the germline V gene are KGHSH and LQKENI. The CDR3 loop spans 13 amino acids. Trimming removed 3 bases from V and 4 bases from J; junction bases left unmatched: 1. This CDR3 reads CASSPTGGYEQYF. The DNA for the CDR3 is TGTGCCAGCTCACCGACAGGGGGGTACGAGCAGTACTTC.

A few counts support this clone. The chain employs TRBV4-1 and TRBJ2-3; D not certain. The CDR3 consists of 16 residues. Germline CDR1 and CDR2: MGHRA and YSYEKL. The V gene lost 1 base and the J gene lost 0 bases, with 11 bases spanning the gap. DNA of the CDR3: TGCGCCAGCAGCCAAGTGCGGCAGACTAGCACAGATACGCAGTATTTT. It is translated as CASSQVRQTSTDTQYF.

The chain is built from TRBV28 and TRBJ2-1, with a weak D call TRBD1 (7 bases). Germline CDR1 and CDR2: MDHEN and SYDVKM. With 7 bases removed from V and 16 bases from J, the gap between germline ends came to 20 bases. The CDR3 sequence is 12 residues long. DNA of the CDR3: TGTGCCAGCATAACCCTGGGGGGACAGCCTTTCTTC. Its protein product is CASITLGGQPFF.

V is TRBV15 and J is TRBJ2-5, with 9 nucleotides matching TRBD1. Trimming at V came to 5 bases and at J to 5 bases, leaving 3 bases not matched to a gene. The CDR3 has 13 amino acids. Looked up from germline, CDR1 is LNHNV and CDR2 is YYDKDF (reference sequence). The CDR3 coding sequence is TGTGCCACCAGCGACGGACAGGGGGAGACCCAGTACTTC. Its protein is CATSDGQGETQYF.

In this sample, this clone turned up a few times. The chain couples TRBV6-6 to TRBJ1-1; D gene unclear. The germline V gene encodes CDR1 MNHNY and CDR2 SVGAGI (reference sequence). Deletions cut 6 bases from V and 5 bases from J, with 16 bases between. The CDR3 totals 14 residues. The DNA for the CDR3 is TGTGCCAGCAGCCTCCTTTCGGTATCGACTGAAGCTTTCTTT. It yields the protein CASSLLSVSTEAFF.

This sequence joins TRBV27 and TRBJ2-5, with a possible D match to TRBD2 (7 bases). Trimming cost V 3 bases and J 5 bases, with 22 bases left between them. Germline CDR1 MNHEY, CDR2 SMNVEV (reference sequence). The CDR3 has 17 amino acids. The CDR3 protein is CASSFAPGEGDGETQYF. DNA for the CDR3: TGTGCCAGCAGTTTCGCACCGGGGGAGGGGGATGGGGAGACCCAGTACTTC.

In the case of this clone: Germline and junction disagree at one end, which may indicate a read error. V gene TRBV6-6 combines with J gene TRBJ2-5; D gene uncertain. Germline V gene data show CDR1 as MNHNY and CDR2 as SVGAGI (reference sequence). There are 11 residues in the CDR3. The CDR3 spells CASSYQETQYF. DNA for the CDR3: TGTGCCAGCAGTTACCAGGAGACCCAGTACTTC.

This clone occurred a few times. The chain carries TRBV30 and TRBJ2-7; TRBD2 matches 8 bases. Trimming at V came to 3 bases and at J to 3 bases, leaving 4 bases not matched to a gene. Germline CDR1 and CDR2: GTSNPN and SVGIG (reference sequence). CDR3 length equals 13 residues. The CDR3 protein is CAWSGGVVYEQYF. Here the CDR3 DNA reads TGTGCCTGGAGCGGGGGGGTTGTCTACGAGCAGTACTTC.

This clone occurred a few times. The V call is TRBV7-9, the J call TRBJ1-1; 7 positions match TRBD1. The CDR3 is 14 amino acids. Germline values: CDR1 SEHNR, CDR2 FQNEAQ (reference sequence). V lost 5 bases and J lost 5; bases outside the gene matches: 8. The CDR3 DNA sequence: TGTGCCAGCAGCGCTACTACAGGGGAGACTGAAGCTTTCTTT. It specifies CASSATTGETEAFF.

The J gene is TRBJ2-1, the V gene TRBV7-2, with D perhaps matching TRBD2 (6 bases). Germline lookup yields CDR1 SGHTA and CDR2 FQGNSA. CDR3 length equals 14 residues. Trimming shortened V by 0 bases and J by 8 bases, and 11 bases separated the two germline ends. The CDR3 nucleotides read TGTGCCAGCAGCTTAGCGGACTATATGCATGAGCAGTTCTTC. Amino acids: CASSLADYMHEQFF.